The sequence of this T cell receptor beta chain was determined in a study of T cells in Graves' hyperthyroidism and ophthalmopathy. TCR beta CDR3 region amplification was performed from RNA transcripts. The HTBI primer set served for first-round RT-PCR of the TCR CDR3. TCRdb passed the multiplex PCR reads through MiXCR, listing each CDR3 protein once. The sample comprises 280,000 or so distinct CDR3 sequences, roughly 15% of which are singletons, and under 35% rests with the top ten. This clonotype was seen many times. Its antigen is not identified. General study results and limits: Appearing also in blood were most of the thyroid clonotypes expanded above 0.001.

Trimming left V 2 bases short and J 0 bases short, with 8 bases between. Germline V gives CDR1 SGHNT, CDR2 YENEEA. The CDR3 totals 15 residues. Exclusions: uncontrolled infection, other autoimmune disease, pregnancy, lactation. The sequence was obtained from a woman between 45 and 60 years old with Graves' hyperthyroidism that later progressed to Graves' ophthalmopathy. The sequencing input was blood. The genes are TRBV11-3 and TRBJ2-1; possibly TRBD2 for D (6 bases). CDR3 sequence (DNA): TGTGCCAGCAGCTTAAGGAGGGGCTCCTACAATGAGCAGTTCTTC. Its translation: CASSLRRGSYNEQFF.